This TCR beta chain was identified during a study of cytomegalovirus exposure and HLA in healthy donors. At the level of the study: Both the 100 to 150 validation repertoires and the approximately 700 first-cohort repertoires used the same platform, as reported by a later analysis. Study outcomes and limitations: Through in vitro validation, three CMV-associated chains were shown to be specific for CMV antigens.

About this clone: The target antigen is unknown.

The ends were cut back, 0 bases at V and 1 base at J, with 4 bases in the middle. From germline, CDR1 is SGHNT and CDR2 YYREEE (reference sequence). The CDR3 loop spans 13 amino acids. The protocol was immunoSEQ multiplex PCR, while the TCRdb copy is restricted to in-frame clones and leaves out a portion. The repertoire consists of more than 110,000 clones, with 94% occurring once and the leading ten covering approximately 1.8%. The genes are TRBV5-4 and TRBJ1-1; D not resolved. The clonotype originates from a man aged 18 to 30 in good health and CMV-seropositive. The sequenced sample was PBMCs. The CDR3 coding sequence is TGTGCCAGCAGCTTGGCAGAGAACACTGAAGCTTTCTTT. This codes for CASSLAENTEAFF.